This TCR beta chain derives from a study of metastatic and nonmetastatic thyroid tumors. As for the study in general: Samples came from malignant and benign thyroid patients, and repertoires were compared across blood and tumor or nodule tissue. Regarding the study as a whole: Patients with malignant thyroid tumors reportedly had significantly higher TCR beta diversity than those with benign nodules, in blood and tumor.

This CDR3 region has 18 residues. V dropped 4 bases and J dropped 5; count of bases not matched to a gene: 18. In germline, CDR1 is MNHEY, CDR2 SVGEGT. For this clone: Its target is not known.

Before thyroid surgery, none of the patients had received any treatment. TCRdb redid the clone calls on the PCR reads using MiXCR. The sample holds more than 4,500 clones, approximately 25% seen once. V and J are TRBV6-2 or TRBV6-3 and TRBJ2-5; 8 nucleotides match TRBD1. This sequence originates from a female donor with papillary thyroid cancer or a benign thyroid nodule (not recorded which). Some clones in this sample may be carry-over from other donors' samples. What was sequenced was adjacent normal tissue. CDR3 region: CASSLLPTGGQGRETQYF. In DNA, the CDR3 is TGTGCCAGCAGTTTACTACCAACGGGTGGACAGGGACGGGAGACCCAGTACTTC.